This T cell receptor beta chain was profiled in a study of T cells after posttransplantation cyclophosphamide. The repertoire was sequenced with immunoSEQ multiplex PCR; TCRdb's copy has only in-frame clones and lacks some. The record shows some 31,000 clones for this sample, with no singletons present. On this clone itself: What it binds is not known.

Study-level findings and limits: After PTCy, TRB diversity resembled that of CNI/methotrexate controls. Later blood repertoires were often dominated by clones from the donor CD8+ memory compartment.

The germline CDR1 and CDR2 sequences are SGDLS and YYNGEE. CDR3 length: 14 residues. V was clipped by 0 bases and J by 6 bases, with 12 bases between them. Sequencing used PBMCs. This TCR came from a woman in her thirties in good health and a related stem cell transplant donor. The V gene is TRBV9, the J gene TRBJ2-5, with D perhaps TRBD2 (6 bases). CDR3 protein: CASSVALATKTQYF. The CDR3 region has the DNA TGTGCCAGCAGCGTAGCTCTAGCGACAAAGACCCAGTACTTC.